The subject of this entry is one TCR beta chain. Antigen specificity is unknown. CDR3 length: 14 amino acids. The germline V gene has CDR1 MNHEY and CDR2 SMNVEV (reference sequence). Trimming left V 1 base short and J 8 bases short, with 12 bases between. These data originate in a study of cytomegalovirus exposure and HLA in healthy donors. Across the study: For the roughly 390 genotyped donors, 65% to 90% fell within the Caucasian-associated ancestry cluster.

13 Jbeta primers and 60 Vbeta primers were used for the PCR. In the original processing: As a later analysis found, there were tens of millions of unique TCR beta chains, of which roughly 11 million were shared. Here immunoSEQ multiplex PCR was the method, and the copy in TCRdb shows in-frame clones only, minus some. From that table come the V and J calls and clone size; the DNA was used to work out D and trimming. The data contain about 150,000 clones, 74% of them seen just once; the ten biggest clones take up roughly 2%. Study outcomes and limitations: In a later analysis, at a false discovery rate of 0.05, roughly 17,000 TCR beta sequences matched HLA alleles.

The material sequenced was PBMCs. This TCR derives from a man aged 25 to 45 in good health and CMV-seronegative. The V and J genes are TRBV27 and TRBJ2-1; tentative D call: TRBD1 (5 bases). The CDR3 sequence: CASSLYQGADEQFF. The CDR3 DNA is TGTGCCAGCAGTTTATATCAGGGTGCCGATGAGCAGTTCTTC.